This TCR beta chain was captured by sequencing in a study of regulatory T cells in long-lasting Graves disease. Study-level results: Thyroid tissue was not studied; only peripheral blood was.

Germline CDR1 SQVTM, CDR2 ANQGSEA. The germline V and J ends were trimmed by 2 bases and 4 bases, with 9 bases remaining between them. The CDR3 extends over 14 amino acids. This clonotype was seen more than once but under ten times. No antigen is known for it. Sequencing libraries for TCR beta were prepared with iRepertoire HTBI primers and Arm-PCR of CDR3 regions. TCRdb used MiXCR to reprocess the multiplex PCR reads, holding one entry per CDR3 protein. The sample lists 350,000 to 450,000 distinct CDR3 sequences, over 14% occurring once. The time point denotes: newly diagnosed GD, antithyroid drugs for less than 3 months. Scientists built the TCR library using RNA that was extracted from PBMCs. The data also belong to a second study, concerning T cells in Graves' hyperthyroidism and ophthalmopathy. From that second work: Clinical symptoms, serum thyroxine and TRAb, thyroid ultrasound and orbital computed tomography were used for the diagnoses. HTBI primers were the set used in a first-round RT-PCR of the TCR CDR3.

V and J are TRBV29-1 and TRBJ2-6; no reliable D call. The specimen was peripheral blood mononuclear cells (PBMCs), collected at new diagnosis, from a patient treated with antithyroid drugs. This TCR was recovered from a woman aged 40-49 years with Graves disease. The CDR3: CSVESQEGANVLTF. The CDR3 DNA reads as TGCAGCGTTGAATCGCAGGAAGGGGCCAACGTCCTGACTTTC.